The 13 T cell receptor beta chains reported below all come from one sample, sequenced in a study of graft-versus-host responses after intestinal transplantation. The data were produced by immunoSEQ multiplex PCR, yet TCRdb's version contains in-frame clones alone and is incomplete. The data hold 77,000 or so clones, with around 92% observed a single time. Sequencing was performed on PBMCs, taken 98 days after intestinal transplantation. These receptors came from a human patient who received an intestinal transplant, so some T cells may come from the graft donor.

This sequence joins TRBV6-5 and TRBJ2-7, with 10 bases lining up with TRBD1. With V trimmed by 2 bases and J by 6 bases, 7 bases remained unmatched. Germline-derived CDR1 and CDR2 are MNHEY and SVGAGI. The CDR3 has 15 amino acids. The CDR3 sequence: CASSYMGQGKGEQYF. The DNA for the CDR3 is TGTGCCAGCAGTTACATGGGACAGGGGAAAGGCGAGCAGTACTTC.

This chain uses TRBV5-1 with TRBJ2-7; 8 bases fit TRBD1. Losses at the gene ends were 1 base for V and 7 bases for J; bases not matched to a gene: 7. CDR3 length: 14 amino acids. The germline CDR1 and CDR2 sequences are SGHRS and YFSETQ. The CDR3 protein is CASSLSQGAREQYF. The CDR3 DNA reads TGCGCCAGCAGCTTGTCCCAGGGGGCACGGGAGCAGTACTTC.

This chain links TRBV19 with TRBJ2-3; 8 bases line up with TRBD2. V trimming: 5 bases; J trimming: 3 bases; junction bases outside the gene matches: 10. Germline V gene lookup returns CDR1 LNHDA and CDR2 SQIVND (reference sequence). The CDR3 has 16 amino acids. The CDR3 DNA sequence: TGTGCCAGTAGTGTAACTAGCGGCGGTACGACAGATACGCAGTATTTT. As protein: CASSVTSGGTTDTQYF.

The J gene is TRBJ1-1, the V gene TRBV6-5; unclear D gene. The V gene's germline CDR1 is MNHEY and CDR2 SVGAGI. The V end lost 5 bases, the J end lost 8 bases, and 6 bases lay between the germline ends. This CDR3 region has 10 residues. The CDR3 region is CASSRAEAFF. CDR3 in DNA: TGTGCCAGCAGTAGGGCCGAAGCTTTCTTT.

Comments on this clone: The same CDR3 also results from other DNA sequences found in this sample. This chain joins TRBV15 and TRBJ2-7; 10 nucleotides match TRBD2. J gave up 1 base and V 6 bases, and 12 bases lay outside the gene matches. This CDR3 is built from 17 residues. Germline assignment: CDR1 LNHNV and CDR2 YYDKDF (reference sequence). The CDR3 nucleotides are TGTGCCACCAGTATTAATCCGGGACTAGCGCCTTCCTACGAGCAGTACTTC. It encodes CATSINPGLAPSYEQYF.

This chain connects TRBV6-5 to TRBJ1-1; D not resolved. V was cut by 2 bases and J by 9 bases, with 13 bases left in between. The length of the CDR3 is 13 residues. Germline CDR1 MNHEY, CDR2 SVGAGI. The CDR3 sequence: CASSYLRGVKAFF. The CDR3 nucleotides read TGTGCCAGCAGTTACCTCCGGGGTGTTAAAGCTTTCTTT.

The CDR3 bases are TGTGCCAGCAGCTTAGATCGGGGTAGCGGGGGCCAGTTAGGGACCCAGTACTTC. Translated, it gives CASSLDRGSGGQLGTQYF. This sequence joins TRBV11-2 and TRBJ2-5; 9 bases are a match to TRBD2. The V gene's germline CDR1 is SGHAT and CDR2 FQNNGV. Trimming removed 0 bases from V and 7 bases from J; junction bases left unmatched: 15. The CDR3 length is 18 residues. The full variable domain, completed using reference TRBV11-2 and TRBJ2-5, is EAGVAQSPRYKIIEKRQSVAFWCNPISGHATLYWYQQILGQGPKLLIQFQNNGVVDDSQLPKDRFSAERLKGVDSTLKIQPAKLEDSAVYLCASSLDRGSGGQLGTQYFGPGTRLLVL.

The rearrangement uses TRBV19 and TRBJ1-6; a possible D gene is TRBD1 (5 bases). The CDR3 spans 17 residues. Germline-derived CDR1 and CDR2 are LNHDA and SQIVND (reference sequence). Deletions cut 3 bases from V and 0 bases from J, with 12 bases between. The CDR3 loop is CASSMGQFGSYNSPLHF. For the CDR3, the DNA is TGTGCCAGTAGTATGGGGCAGTTTGGCTCCTATAATTCACCCCTCCACTTT.

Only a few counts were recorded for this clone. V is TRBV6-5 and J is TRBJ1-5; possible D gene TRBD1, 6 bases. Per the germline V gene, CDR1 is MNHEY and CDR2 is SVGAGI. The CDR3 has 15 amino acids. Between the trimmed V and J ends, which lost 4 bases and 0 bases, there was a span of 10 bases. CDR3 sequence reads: CASSSTGYSNQPQHF. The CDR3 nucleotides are TGTGCCAGCAGTTCGACAGGCTATAGCAATCAGCCCCAGCATTTT.

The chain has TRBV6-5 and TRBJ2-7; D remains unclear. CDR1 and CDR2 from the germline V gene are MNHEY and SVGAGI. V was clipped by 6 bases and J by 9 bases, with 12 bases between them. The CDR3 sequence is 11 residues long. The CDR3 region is CASRTSLGQYF. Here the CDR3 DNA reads TGTGCCAGCAGGACCTCCCTTGGGCAGTACTTC.

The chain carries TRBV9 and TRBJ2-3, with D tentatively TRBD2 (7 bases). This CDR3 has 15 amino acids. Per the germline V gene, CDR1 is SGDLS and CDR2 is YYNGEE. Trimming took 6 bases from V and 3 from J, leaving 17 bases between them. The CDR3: CASNLGGAGTDTQYF. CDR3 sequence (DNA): TGTGCCAGCAACTTAGGGGGGGCAGGGACAGATACGCAGTATTTT.

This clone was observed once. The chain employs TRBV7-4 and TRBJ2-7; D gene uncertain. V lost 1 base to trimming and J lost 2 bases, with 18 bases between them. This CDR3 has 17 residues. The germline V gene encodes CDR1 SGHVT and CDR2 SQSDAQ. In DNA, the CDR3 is TGTGCCAGCAGCTTAGTTTTTGCCGACACCTTAACCTACGAGCAGTACTTC. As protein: CASSLVFADTLTYEQYF.

The CDR3 protein is CASSPPRDRYNSPLHF. The DNA for the CDR3 is TGTGCCAGCAGTCCGCCTCGGGACAGGTATAATTCACCCCTCCACTTT. The chain carries TRBV28 and TRBJ1-6; 8 nucleotides match TRBD1. Germline CDR1 is MDHEN and CDR2 is SYDVKM. The trim removed 5 bases at V and 4 bases at J, leaving 7 bases unmatched. The CDR3 runs 16 residues.